This is a list of T cell receptor beta chains from one sample in a study of vaccination effects on CD4 cells after COVID-19. Assay used: immunoSEQ multiplex PCR; TCRdb lists only in-frame clones, some missing. Among roughly 41,000 clones listed, under 75% were seen once. Their antigens remain unidentified. The sequencing here drew on CD4+ T cells from PBMCs cultured with HCoV-OC43 spike peptides, taken before COVID-19 vaccination. The receptor source for this set is a human donor who received a COVID-19 vaccine. CDR3s leave out the opening cysteine and the closing phenylalanine or tryptophan. The order of the fields is clone size, V gene, CDR3 protein. Rows may omit the clone size; those that give it use once, few, many or a size class.

- | TRBV5-6 | ASSFVGNTEAF
- | TRBV19 | ASSVRMNTEAF
few | TRBV10-3 | AIGGTSGEEQF
- | TRBV7-2 | ASSPRNLAGSTQY
- | TRBV4-1 | ASSQGMGQAINEQF
- | TRBV10-3 | ASKGTGGFTNTEAF
once | TRBV19 | ASSMGGRQPQH
- | TRBV10-1 | ASSDYSGTSGGPPRNEQF
- | TRBV19 | ASSIDGDYNYGYT
- | TRBV15 | ATSGGSLGAQY
- | TRBV3-1/TRBV3-2 | ASSHPERGMTEAF
- | TRBV24-1 | ATSAPKGNEQF
few | TRBV5-1 | ASSLAVGVIGNTIY
- | TRBV6-6 | ASSYTYGTGFYEQY
- | TRBV6-1 | ASSEGAGDWSPLH
many | TRBV24-1 | ATSRQPQH
- | TRBV7-9 | ASSLSDWSGNTIY